Listed below are T cell receptor beta chains from one sample, sequenced in a study of regulatory T cells in long-lasting Graves disease. TCRdb passed the multiplex PCR reads through MiXCR, listing each CDR3 protein once. Found here are 360,000 or so distinct CDR3 sequences, 10% to 15% of them singletons; the top ten hold approximately 20%. The same specimen was also included in a second study, on T cells in Graves' hyperthyroidism and ophthalmopathy.

Sequenced material: peripheral blood mononuclear cells (PBMCs), taken at new diagnosis, from a patient treated with antithyroid drugs. The receptors here all came from a woman aged 18-29 years with Graves disease. CDR3s include the opening cysteine and the closing phenylalanine or tryptophan. Each record gives: D gene, V gene, clone size, J gene, CDR3 DNA, CDR3 protein. D genes are given only for firm matches. Only some rows state a clone size, as once, few, many or a class for expanded clones.

TRBD2	TRBV20-1	few	TRBJ2-1	TGCAGTGCTAGAGGGACTAGCGGGAGGGCATTCGATGAGCAGTTCTTC	CSARGTSGRAFDEQFF
NA	TRBV29-1	many	TRBJ2-3	TGCAGCGTTGAGAACATCACAGATACGCAGTATTTT	CSVENITDTQYF
TRBD1	TRBV18	many	TRBJ1-2	TGTGCCAGCTCACCTACCGGGACAGGGGATGGCTACACCTTC	CASSPTGTGDGYTF
TRBD1	TRBV7-7	many	TRBJ1-2	TGTGCTAGCAGCTCCCGCGAGACAGGGGGCATGGACTATGGCTACACCTTC	CASSSRETGGMDYGYTF
NA	TRBV7-9	many	TRBJ2-1	TGTGCCAGCAGCTTAGGGGGACACGATGAGCAGTTCTTC	CASSLGGHDEQFF
TRBD2	TRBV5-1	many	TRBJ2-1	TGCGCCAGCAGCCCCGGGACTAGGGCTGGTAATGAGCAGTTCTTC	CASSPGTRAGNEQFF
NA	TRBV9	NA	TRBJ1-2	TGTGCCAGCAGCGGGGAAGGGCAGGCAGGGGATGGCTACACCTTC	CASSGEGQAGDGYTF
NA	TRBV9	many	TRBJ2-1	TGTGCCAGCAGCGTAGAAAGGGGGGAGCAGTTCTTC	CASSVERGEQFF
NA	TRBV15	many	TRBJ2-2	TGTGCCACCAGTATTCTGGTAGGAGACACCGGGGAGCTGTTTTTT	CATSILVGDTGELFF
NA	TRBV28	many	TRBJ1-1	TGTGCCAGCAGTTTTATGATCCGGAGCACTGAAGCTTTCTTT	CASSFMIRSTEAFF
TRBD2	TRBV20-1	many	TRBJ2-1	TGCAGTGCTCTAAGGACTAGCGGGGGGGCCGTTGAGCAGTTCTTC	CSALRTSGGAVEQFF
NA	TRBV18	many	TRBJ1-1	TGTGCCAGCTCACCACGGGGGATTCGGGACACTGAAGCTTTCTTT	CASSPRGIRDTEAFF
NA	TRBV20-1	few	TRBJ1-5	TGCAGTGCTAGAGTAACAGGAGGTCAGCCCCAGCATTTT	CSARVTGGQPQHF
NA	TRBV7-9	NA	TRBJ2-5	TGTGCCAGCAGTCCATCCGTCCCGGCCCAGTACTTC	CASSPSVPAQYF
TRBD1	TRBV28	NA	TRBJ2-5	TGTGCCAGCAGTCGCCGGGGACAGTTCCAAGAGACCCAGTACTTC	CASSRRGQFQETQYF
TRBD2	TRBV28	many	TRBJ2-1	TGTGCCAGCAGCCCTGGACTAGCCCCATCCTACAATGAGCGGTTCTTC	CASSPGLAPSYNERFF
NA	TRBV20-1	many	TRBJ2-3	TGCAGTGCTAGAGATCTGGAAGATGGGACTTTCACAGATACGCAGTATTTT	CSARDLEDGTFTDTQYF